This T cell receptor (beta chain) was captured in a study of type 1 regulatory T cells. In germline, CDR1 is KGHDR, CDR2 SFDVKD. Trimming removed 5 bases from V and 6 bases from J, with 14 bases in between. This CDR3 has 14 amino acids. This clonotype was found a few times. Antigen specificity is unknown. TCRdb reanalysed the reads using MiXCR and keeps one entry per CDR3 protein. The sample holds tens of thousands of distinct CDR3 sequences, 45% to 50% seen once. Sequenced material: cultured non-Tr1 T cells, either the whole culture or a sorted T cell fraction (not recorded which). The chain uses TRBV24-1 and TRBJ2-3, with D tentatively TRBD1 or TRBD2 (5 bases each). This TCR came from a human donor in good health. CDR3 sequence reads: CATSGRWGPDTQYF. The CDR3 bases are TGTGCCACCAGTGGGAGGTGGGGCCCCGATACGCAGTATTTT.